Listed below are T cell receptor beta chains from one sample, sequenced in a study of OX40 agonist ivuxolimab in advanced cancers. Assay: immunoSEQ multiplex PCR; the TCRdb copy retains only in-frame clones and omits some. The sample records about 67,000 clones, around 87% being singletons. The material was CD4+ or CD8+ T cells sorted from blood, obtained in a trial of the OX40 agonist ivuxolimab. These receptors all come from an adult with an advanced solid tumor such as melanoma, head and neck, liver or kidney cancer. CDR3s include the opening cysteine and the closing phenylalanine or tryptophan. The D gene is left open where the match is weak. Not all rows give a size; the values are once, few, many and, for expanded clones, a class.

d_gene	abundance	len	v_gene	j_gene	CDR3aa	CDR3nt
.	few	12	TRBV11-2	TRBJ2-7	CASSLAGYEQYF	TGTGCCAGCAGCTTAGCAGGGTACGAGCAGTACTTC
.	.	15	TRBV28	TRBJ2-7	CASGRRRQGGREQYF	TGTGCCAGCGGTCGGCGCCGGCAGGGGGGTCGCGAGCAGTACTTC
.	.	15	TRBV19	TRBJ1-5	CASTSGGNSNQPQHF	TGTGCCAGTACCAGCGGGGGGAATAGCAATCAGCCCCAGCATTTT
TRBD1	.	13	TRBV18	TRBJ1-2	CASSPRDSYGYTF	TGTGCCAGCTCACCGCGGGACAGCTATGGCTACACCTTC
.	few	10	TRBV4-3	TRBJ1-5	CARRGQPQHF	TGCGCCAGGAGGGGCCAGCCCCAGCATTTT
TRBD1	.	16	TRBV28	TRBJ1-1	CASRLLPGQQNTEAFF	TGTGCCAGCAGGCTCCTACCGGGACAGCAGAACACTGAAGCTTTCTTT
.	.	13	TRBV10-2	TRBJ1-5	CASSEGRIQPQHF	TGCGCCAGCAGTGAGGGGAGGATTCAGCCCCAGCATTTT
TRBD1	.	15	TRBV7-2	TRBJ1-2	CASSLAGQGANGYTF	TGTGCCAGCAGCTTAGCGGGTCAGGGGGCGAATGGCTACACCTTC
.	.	13	TRBV25-1	TRBJ1-2	CASRPGADYGYTF	TGTGCCAGCAGACCCGGGGCGGACTATGGCTACACCTTC
TRBD1	once	14	TRBV28	TRBJ2-7	CASRLGQVSYEQYF	TGTGCCAGCAGACTTGGACAGGTTTCCTACGAGCAGTACTTC